Listed below are T cell receptor beta chains from one sample, sequenced in a study of blood T cell repertoires in COVID-19. Libraries were prepared by immunoSEQ multiplex PCR; TCRdb keeps only in-frame clonotypes and omits some of them. The repertoire holds roughly 80,000 clones, with approximately 83% as singletons. Specimen: peripheral blood. These receptor sequences come from a human donor in a cohort sampled during active COVID-19. The CDR3 runs from the conserved cysteine through the conserved F or W. D genes are given only for firm matches. Size tells how often a clone was seen (once, few, many) or the class of an expanded clone, and some rows leave it out.

cdr3_nt cdr3_aa d_call j_call v_call clone_size
TGTGCCAGCAGCGTTCGGGACAGTGGGGAGACCCAGTACTTC CASSVRDSGETQYF TRBD1 TRBJ2-5 TRBV9 NA
TGTGCCAGCAGCCCTGAAGCGGAAGGGGGCGAGCAGTACTTC CASSPEAEGGEQYF NA TRBJ2-7 TRBV7-9 NA
TGTGCCAGCAGCCCAAGGAAGGCGGGGAACACTGAAGCTTTCTTT CASSPRKAGNTEAFF NA TRBJ1-1 TRBV11-3 NA
TGTGCCAGCAGCTTACAGGGATTGGGAGAGCAGTACTTC CASSLQGLGEQYF NA TRBJ2-7 TRBV5-4 NA
TGCGCCAGCAGCAAGGAGTGGGGCCACTACGAGCAGTACTTC CASSKEWGHYEQYF NA TRBJ2-7 TRBV5-1 NA
TGTGCCAGTAGTACGGACAGGGTGTCCTATGGCTACACCTTC CASSTDRVSYGYTF TRBD1 TRBJ1-2 TRBV19 few
TGTGCTAGTGCCTCCCAAAGCCCCGGGGCGCAGTATTTT CASASQSPGAQYF NA TRBJ2-3 TRBV12-5 NA
TGTGCCAGCTCTCTGAGCTTATACTACGAGCAGTACTTC CASSLSLYYEQYF NA TRBJ2-7 TRBV18 NA
TGTGCCAGCAAGACTGTTACAGGGGGGGCGGGCTACACCTTC CASKTVTGGAGYTF TRBD1 TRBJ1-2 TRBV2 NA
TGTGCCAGCAGTTCCTACAGGGGGCGAAACTATGGCTACACCTTC CASSSYRGRNYGYTF TRBD1 TRBJ1-2 TRBV28 NA
TGCAGCGTTGAGGCAGGGCGGGAGACCCAGTACTTC CSVEAGRETQYF NA TRBJ2-5 TRBV29-1 NA
TGTGCCAGCGGCACAGGGGTTGAGCAGTTCTTC CASGTGVEQFF TRBD1 TRBJ2-1 TRBV6-4 NA
TGTGCCAGCAGCCCAGCGGTAATACTTCAACCGGGGGCTTTCTTT CASSPAVILQPGAFF NA TRBJ1-1 TRBV9 NA
TGTGCCACCAGTGAGTCAGGGGTTATACGCAATCAGCCCCAGCATTTT CATSESGVIRNQPQHF NA TRBJ1-5 TRBV24-1 few
TGTGCCACCAGTGACCGGGACAGAACCCACAATGAGCAGTTCTTC CATSDRDRTHNEQFF TRBD1 TRBJ2-1 TRBV24-1 NA
TGTGCCAGCAGCGGAGTAGGGACGGGGGGGAGAGAGACCCAGTACTTC CASSGVGTGGRETQYF TRBD2 TRBJ2-5 TRBV9 few
TGTGCCAGCAGTTTATCCCGACAGGGCTCCTACGAGCAGTACTTC CASSLSRQGSYEQYF TRBD1 TRBJ2-7 TRBV28 NA